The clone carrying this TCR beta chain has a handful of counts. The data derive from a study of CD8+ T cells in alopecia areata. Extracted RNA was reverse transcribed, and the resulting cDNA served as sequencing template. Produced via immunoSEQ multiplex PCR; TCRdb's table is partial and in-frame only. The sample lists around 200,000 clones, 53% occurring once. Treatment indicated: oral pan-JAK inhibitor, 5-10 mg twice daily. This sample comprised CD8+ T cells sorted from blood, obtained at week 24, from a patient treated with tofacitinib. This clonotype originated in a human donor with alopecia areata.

The CDR3 DNA sequence: TGCGCCAGCAGCCAAACAACAGGGTCCAAAAACATTCAGTACTTC. Translated: CASSQTTGSKNIQYF. J is TRBJ2-4 and V is TRBV4-3; possibly TRBD1 for D (6 bases). The V gene's germline CDR1 is LGHNA and CDR2 YSLEER. The ends were cut back, 2 bases at V and 2 bases at J, with 10 bases in the middle. The CDR3 is made up of 15 amino acids.